Sequencing of this T cell receptor beta chain was carried out in a study of T cells after yellow fever vaccination. Many counts were recorded for this clonotype. Via MiXCR, TCRdb re-called the 5' RACE reads, giving one row per CDR3 protein. Found here are more than 95,000 distinct CDR3 sequences, 7.4% of them singletons; the top ten hold roughly 2.5%. Trimming left V 5 bases short and J 6 bases short, with 13 bases between. This CDR3 contains 12 residues. Per germline, CDR1 DFQATT and CDR2 SNEGSKA (reference sequence). The sample here was CD4+ T cells sorted from PBMCs, taken approximately 11 days after the first yellow fever vaccination. This chain links TRBV20-1 with TRBJ1-2; D not resolved. The receptor comes from a man between 18 and 35 years old who received the YFV17D yellow fever vaccine. CDR3 amino acids: CSASTETDGYTF. Here the CDR3 DNA reads TGCAGTGCTTCGACCGAGACGGATGGCTACACCTTC.